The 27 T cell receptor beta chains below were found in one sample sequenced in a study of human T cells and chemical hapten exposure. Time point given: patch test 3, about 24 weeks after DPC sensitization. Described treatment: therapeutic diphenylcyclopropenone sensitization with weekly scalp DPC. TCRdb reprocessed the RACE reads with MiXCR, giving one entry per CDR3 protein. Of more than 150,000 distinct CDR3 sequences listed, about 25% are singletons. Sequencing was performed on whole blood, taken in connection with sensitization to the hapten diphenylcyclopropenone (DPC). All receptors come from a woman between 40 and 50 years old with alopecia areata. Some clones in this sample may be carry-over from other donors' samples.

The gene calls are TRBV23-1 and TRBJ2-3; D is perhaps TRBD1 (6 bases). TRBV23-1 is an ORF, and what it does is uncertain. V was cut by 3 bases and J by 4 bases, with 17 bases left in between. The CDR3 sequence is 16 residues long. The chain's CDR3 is CASSHSWDIGADTQYF. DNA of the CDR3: TGCGCCAGCAGTCATTCTTGGGACATTGGGGCAGATACGCAGTATTTT.

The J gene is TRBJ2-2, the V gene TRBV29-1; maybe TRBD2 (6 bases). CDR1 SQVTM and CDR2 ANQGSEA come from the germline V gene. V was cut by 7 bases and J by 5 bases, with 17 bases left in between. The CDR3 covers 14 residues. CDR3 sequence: CSGRRDFNTGELFF. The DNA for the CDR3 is TGCAGCGGTCGAAGGGACTTCAATACCGGGGAGCTGTTTTTT.

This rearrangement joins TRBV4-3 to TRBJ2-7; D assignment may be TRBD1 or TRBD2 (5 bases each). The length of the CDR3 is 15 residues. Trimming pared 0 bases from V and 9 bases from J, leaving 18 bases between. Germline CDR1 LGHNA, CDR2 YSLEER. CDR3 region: CASSQEVSSSRGQYF. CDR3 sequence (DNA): TGCGCCAGCAGCCAAGAGGTATCTAGCTCGAGGGGGCAGTACTTC.

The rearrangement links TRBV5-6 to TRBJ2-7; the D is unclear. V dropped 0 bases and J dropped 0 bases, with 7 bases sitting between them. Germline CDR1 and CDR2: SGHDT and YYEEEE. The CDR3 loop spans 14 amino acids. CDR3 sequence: CASSLGRRSYEQYF. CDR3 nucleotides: TGTGCCAGCAGCTTGGGACGGCGCTCCTACGAGCAGTACTTC. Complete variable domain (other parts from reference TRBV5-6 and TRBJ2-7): DAGVTQSPTHLIKTRGQQVTLRCSPKSGHDTVSWYQQALGQGPQFIFQYYEEEERQRGNFPDRFSGHQFPNYSSELNVNALLLGDSALYLCASSLGRRSYEQYFGPGTRLTVT.

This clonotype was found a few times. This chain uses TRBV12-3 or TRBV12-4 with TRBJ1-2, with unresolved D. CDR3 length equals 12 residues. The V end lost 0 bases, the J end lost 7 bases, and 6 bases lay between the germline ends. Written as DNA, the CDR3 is TGTGCCAGCAGTTTAGCGACGGTTGGCTACACCTTC. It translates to CASSLATVGYTF.

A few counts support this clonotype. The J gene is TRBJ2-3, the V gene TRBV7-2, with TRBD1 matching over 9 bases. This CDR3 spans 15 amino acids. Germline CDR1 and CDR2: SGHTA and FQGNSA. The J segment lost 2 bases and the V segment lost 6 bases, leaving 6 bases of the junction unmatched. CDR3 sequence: CASSAGQGNTDTQYF. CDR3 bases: TGTGCCAGCAGTGCTGGACAGGGGAACACAGATACGCAGTATTTT.

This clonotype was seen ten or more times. The CDR3 loop is CASSFPLTGELFF. The DNA for the CDR3 is TGTGCCAGCAGTTTCCCCTTGACCGGGGAGCTGTTTTTT. V and J are TRBV28 and TRBJ2-2; D call uncertain. CDR1 is MDHEN and CDR2 is SYDVKM in the germline V gene. CDR3 size: 13 residues. Trimming stripped 3 bases from V and 5 bases from J, with 7 bases between.

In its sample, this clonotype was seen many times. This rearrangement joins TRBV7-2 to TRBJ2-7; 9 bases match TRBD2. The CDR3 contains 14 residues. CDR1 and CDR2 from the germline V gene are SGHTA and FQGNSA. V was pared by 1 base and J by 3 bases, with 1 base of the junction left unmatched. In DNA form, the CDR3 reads TGTGCCAGCAGCTTAGGACTAGCGGTCTACGAGCAGTACTTC. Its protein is CASSLGLAVYEQYF.

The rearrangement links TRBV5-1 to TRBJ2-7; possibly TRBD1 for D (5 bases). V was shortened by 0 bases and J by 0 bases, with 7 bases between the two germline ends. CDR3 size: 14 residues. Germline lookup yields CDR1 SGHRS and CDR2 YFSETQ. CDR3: CASSLDQGSYEQYF. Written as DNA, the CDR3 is TGCGCCAGCAGCTTGGATCAGGGCTCCTACGAGCAGTACTTC.

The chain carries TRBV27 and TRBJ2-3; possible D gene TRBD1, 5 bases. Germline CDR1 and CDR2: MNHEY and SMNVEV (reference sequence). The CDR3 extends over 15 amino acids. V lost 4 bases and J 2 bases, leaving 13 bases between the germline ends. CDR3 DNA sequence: TGTGCCAGCAGTTATTTCGGCAGGGACACAGATACGCAGTATTTT. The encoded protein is CASSYFGRDTDTQYF.

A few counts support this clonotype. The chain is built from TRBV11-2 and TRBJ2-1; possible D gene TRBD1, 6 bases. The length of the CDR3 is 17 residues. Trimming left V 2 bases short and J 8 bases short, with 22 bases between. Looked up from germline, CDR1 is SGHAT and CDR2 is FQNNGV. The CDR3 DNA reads TGTGCCAGCAGCTTAAGGACTTCGACAGGTGCTTTGGATGAGCAGTTCTTC. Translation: CASSLRTSTGALDEQFF.

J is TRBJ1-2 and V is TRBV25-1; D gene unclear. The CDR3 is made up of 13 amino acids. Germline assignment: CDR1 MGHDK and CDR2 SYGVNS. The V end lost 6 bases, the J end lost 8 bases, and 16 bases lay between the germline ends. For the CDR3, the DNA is TGTGCCAGCAGCCTCAAGGGTCCGGGGGGCTACACCTTC. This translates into CASSLKGPGGYTF.

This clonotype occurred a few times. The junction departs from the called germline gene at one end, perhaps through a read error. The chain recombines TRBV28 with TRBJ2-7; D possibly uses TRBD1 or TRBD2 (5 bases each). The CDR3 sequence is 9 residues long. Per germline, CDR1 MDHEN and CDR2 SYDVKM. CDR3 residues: CASRGELSF. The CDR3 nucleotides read TGTGCCAGCAGAGGGGAGCTGAGTTTC.

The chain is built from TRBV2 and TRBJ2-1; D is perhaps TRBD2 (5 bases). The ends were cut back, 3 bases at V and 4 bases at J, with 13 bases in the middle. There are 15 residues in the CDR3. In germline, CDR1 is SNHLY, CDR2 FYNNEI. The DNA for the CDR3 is TGTGCCAGCAGTGACATCCGGGATTGGTACAATGAGCAGTTCTTC. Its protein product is CASSDIRDWYNEQFF.

The DNA for the CDR3 is TGCGCCAGCAGCCAAGATCCATTGGGGGGAAACATTCAGTACTTC. It codes for CASSQDPLGGNIQYF. The V and J genes are TRBV4-3 and TRBJ2-4; weak D call: TRBD2 (6 bases). The CDR3 extends over 15 amino acids. V was shortened by 0 bases and J by 6 bases, with 12 bases between the two germline ends. Germline V gene lookup returns CDR1 LGHNA and CDR2 YSLEER.

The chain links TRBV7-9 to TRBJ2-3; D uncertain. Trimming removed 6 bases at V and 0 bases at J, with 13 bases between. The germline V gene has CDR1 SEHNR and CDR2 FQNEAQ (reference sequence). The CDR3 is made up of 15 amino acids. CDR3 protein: CASRVRSGSTDTQYF. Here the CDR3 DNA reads TGTGCCAGCAGAGTCCGCTCAGGAAGCACAGATACGCAGTATTTT. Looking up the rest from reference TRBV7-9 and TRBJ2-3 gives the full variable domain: DTGVSQNPRHKITKRGQNVTFRCDPISEHNRLYWYRQTLGQGPEFLTYFQNEAQLEKSRLLSDRFSAERPKGSFSTLEIQRTEQGDSAMYLCASRVRSGSTDTQYFGPGTRLTVL.

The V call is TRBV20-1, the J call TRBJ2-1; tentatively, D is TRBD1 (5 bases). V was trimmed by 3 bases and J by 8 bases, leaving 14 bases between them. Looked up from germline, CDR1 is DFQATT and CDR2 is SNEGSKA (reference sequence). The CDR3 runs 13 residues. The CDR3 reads CSASSQGGDEQFF. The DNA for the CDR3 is TGCAGTGCTAGTAGTCAGGGTGGGGATGAGCAGTTCTTC.

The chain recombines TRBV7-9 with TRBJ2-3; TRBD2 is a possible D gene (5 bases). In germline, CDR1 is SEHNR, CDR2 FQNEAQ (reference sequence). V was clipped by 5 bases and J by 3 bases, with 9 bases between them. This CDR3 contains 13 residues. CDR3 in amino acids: CASSEGGTDTQYF. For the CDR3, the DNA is TGTGCCAGCAGCGAAGGCGGGACAGATACGCAGTATTTT.

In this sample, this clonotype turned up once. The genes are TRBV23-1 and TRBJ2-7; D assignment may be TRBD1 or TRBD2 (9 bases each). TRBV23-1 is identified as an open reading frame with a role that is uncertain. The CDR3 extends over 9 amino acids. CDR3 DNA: TGCGCTGCGGGGGGGACAGGGTTTGTC. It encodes CAAGGTGFV.

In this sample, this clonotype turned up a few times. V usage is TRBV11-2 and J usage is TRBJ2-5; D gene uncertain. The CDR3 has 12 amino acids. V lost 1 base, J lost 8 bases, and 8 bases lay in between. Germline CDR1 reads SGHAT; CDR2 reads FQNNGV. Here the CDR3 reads CASSLVSQTQYF. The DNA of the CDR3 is TGTGCCAGCAGCTTAGTCAGTCAAACCCAGTACTTC.

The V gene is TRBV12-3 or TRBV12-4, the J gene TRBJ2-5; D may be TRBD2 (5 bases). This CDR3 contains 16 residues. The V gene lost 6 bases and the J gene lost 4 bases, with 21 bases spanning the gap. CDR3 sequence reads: CASSPIAVGGGETQYF. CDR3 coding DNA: TGTGCCAGCAGCCCCATAGCCGTCGGTGGAGGAGAGACCCAGTACTTC.

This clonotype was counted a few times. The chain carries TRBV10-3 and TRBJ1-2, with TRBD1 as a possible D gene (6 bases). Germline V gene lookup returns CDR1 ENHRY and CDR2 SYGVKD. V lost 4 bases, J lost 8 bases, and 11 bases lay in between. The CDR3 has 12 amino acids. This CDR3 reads CAISAGDKGYTF. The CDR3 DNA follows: TGTGCCATCAGTGCAGGGGATAAGGGCTACACCTTC.

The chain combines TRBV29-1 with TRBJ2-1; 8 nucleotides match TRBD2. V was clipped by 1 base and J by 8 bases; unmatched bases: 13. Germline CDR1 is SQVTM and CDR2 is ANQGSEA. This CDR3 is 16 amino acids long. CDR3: CSVEVVTSALRDEQFF. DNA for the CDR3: TGCAGCGTTGAAGTGGTGACTAGCGCCTTGCGCGATGAGCAGTTCTTC.

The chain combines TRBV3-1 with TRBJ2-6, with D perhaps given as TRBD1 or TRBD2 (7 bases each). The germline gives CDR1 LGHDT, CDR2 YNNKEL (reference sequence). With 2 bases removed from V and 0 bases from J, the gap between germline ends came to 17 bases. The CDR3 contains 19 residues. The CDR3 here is CASSQWGGTESSGANVLTF. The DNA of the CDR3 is TGTGCCAGCAGCCAATGGGGGGGGACAGAAAGCTCTGGGGCCAACGTCCTGACTTTC.

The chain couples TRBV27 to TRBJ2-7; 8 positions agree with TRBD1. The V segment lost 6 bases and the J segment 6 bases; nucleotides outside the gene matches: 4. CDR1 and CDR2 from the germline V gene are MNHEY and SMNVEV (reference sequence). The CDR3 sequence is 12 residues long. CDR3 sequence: CASSFGQGEQYF. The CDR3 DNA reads TGTGCCAGCAGCTTCGGACAGGGCGAGCAGTACTTC.

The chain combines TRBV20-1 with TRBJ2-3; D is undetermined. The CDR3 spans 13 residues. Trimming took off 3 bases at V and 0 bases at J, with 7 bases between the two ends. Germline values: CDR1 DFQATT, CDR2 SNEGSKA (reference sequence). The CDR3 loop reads CSASIASTDTQYF. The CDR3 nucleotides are TGCAGTGCTAGTATAGCTAGCACAGATACGCAGTATTTT.

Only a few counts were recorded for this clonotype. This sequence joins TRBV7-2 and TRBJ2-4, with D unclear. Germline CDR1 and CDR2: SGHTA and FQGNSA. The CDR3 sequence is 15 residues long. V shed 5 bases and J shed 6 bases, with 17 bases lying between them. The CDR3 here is CASSATPFGLNIQYF. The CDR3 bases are TGTGCCAGCAGCGCAACCCCCTTTGGTTTAAACATTCAGTACTTC.